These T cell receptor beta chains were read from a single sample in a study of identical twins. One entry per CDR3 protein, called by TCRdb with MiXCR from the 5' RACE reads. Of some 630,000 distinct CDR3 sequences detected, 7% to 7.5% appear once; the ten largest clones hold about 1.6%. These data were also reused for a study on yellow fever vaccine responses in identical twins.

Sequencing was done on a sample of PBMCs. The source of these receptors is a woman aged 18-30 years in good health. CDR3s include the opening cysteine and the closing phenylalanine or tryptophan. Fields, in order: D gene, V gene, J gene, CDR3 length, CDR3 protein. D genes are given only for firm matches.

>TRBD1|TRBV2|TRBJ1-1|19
CASNLRSLRTGGGNTEAFF
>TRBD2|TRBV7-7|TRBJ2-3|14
CASSQALAGGQQYF
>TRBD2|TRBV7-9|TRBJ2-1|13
CASSSPGGNEQFF
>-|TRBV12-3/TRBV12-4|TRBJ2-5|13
CASLVGSQETQYF
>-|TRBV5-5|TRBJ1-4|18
CASSLSSGLAAPNEKLFF
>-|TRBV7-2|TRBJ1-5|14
CASSQLFSNQPQHF
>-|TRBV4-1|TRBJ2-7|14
CASSQEAGAYEKYF
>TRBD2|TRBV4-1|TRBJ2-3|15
CASSLRDYISDTQYF
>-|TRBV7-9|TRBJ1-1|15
CASSPSGWVNTEAFF
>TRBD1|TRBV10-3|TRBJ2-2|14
CAISPDRGSGELFF
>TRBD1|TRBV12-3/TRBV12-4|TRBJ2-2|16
CASSSGTGVYTGELFF
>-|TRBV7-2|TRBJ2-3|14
CASSLDTLRDTQYF
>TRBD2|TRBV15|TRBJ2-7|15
CATSPGGSGRYEQYF
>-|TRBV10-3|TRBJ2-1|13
CAISPRSYNEQFF
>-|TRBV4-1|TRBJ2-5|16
CASSQEGGRVLETQYF
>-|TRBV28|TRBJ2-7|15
CASSLYPPHSYEQYF
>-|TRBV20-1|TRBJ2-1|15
CSARDQEITYNEQFF
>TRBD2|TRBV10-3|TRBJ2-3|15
CAISDPGGSADTQYF
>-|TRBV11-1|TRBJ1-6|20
CASSLGGKIQASSYNSPLHF
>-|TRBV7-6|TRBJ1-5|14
CASSRSGLGQPQHF
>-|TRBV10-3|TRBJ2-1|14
CARTCGTAHNEQFF
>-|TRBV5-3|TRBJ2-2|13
CARSPGGTGELFF
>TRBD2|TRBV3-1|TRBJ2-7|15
CASSQREGRSYEQYF
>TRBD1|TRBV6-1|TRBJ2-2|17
CASSPPPDRVAVGELFF
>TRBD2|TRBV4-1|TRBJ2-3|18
CASSQDIRLAYGTDTQYF
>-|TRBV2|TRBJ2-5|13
CASSEVGSGTQYF
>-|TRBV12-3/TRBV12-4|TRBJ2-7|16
CASSTRSWASRYEQYF
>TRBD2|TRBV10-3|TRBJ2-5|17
CAISESQRGLNQETQYF
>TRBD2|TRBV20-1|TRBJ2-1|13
CSRIAGGLNEQFF
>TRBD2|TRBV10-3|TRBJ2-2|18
CAISGPSGEGRNTGELFF
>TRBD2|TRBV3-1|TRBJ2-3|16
CASSQERLAGTHTEYF
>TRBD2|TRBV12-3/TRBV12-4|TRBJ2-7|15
CASSLGAAGTYEQYF
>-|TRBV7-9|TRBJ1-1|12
CASSIGQFEAFF
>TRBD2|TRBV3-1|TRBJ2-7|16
CASSQEGSGGTYEQYF
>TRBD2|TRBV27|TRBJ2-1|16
CASSLSMRDYDNEQFF
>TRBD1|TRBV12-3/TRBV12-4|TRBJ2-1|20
CASSFIGTGVGGQGRRKQFF
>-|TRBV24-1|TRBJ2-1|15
CATSDPSEGHNEQFF
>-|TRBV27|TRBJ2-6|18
CASSLYWGASSGANVLTF
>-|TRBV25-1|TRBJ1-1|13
CASSEVWGHEAFF
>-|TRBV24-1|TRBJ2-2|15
CATSGPGTNTGELFF
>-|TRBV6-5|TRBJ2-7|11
CASGTYPEQYF
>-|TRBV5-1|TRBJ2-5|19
CASRNGAVLPTLPQETQYF
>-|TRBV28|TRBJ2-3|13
CASGDSSGDTQYF
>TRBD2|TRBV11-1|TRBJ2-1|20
CASTFTSPGGDPYSYNEQFF
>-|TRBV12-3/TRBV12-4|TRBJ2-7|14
CASSFRDTAYEQYF
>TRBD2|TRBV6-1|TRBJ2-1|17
CASSGLITSGGVGEQFF
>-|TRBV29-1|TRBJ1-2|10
CSVEEQGYTF
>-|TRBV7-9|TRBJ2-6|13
CASSPLGANVLTF
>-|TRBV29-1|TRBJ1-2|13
CSVEDRADDGYTF
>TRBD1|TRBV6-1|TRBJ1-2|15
CASSTNRGLGYGYTF
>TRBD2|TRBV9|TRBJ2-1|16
CASSVSLGTSNNEQFF
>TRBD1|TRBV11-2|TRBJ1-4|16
CASSSLSGTGYEKLFF
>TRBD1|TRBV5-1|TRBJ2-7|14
CASSLVDRQYEQYF
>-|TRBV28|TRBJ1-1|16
CASSPAGDQMDTEAFF
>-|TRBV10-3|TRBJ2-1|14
CAISESATSNEQFF
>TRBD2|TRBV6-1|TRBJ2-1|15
CASSLAGGTGNEQFF
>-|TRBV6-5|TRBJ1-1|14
CASSYGQLNTEAFF
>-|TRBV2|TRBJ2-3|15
CASSGPGLSTDTQYF
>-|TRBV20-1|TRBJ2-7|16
CSAIPGLSTSSYEQYF